This is a list of T cell receptor beta chains from one sample in a study of naive and memory T cell subsets. TCRdb ran MiXCR on the UMI-ligation and nested PCR reads and lists one entry per CDR3 protein. This table holds 85,000 or so distinct CDR3 sequences, about 9.9% found once. Sequences were obtained from naive CD8+ T cells from blood. The receptors were sampled from a human donor in good health. Both conserved end residues are part of each CDR3.

CASSRDRGPTGELFF	TRBV4-1	TRBJ2-2
CASSPEVADTQYF	TRBV7-9	TRBJ2-3
CARSLIGGTLDDTQYF	TRBV5-3	TRBJ2-3
CASSQAEGDLTAYEQYF	TRBV4-2	TRBJ2-7
CASSQGAGVPASEQFF	TRBV4-1	TRBJ2-1
CASSRAGELFF	TRBV27	TRBJ2-2
CAISDSGEVQETQYF	TRBV10-3	TRBJ2-5
CSAAGLRLAGVETQYF	TRBV20-1	TRBJ2-5
CASSFSNPEQFF	TRBV12-3/TRBV12-4	TRBJ2-1
CAISEGDTAGAQYF	TRBV10-3	TRBJ2-5
CASSLVGKGYQQETQYF	TRBV7-9	TRBJ2-5
CSVDGGLGETQYF	TRBV29-1	TRBJ2-5
CASSVVGSTEAFF	TRBV9	TRBJ1-1
CASSQTGTVNTEAFF	TRBV4-2	TRBJ1-1